These T cell receptor beta chains were read from a single sample in a study of blood T cell repertoires in COVID-19. Repertoires were generated with immunoSEQ multiplex PCR, while TCRdb's copy carries only in-frame clones and drops some. The sample consists of 45,000 to 65,000 clones, 81% of them appearing once. The specimen sequenced was peripheral blood. The source of these receptors is a woman of 80 years or more with COVID-19, enrolled during active disease. Each CDR3 is given with its conserved first and last residue. A D gene is named only where the DNA matches it firmly. The size of a clone is reported for some rows only, either as once, few or many, or as a class for expanded clones.

j_call | v_call | d_call | clone_size | cdr3_length | cdr3_aa | cdr3_nt
TRBJ1-1 | TRBV19 | - | - | 14 | CASRVRGTGTEAFF | TGTGCCAGTAGAGTTCGGGGGACGGGGACTGAAGCTTTCTTT
TRBJ2-7 | TRBV6-5 | - | - | 14 | CASSNRGGNYEQYF | TGTGCCAGCAGTAACAGGGGGGGAAACTACGAGCAGTACTTC
TRBJ1-2 | TRBV5-5 | TRBD1 | few | 15 | CASSPPGTVGYGYTF | TGTGCCAGCAGCCCACCGGGGACAGTGGGATATGGCTACACCTTC
TRBJ1-1 | TRBV6-5 | - | once | 15 | CASSYEQGLNTEAFF | TGTGCCAGCAGTTACGAACAGGGTTTGAACACTGAAGCTTTCTTT
TRBJ1-1 | TRBV6-5 | - | - | 15 | CASSYSRGMNTEAFF | TGTGCCAGCAGTTACTCGAGAGGTATGAACACTGAAGCTTTCTTT
TRBJ2-5 | TRBV28 | TRBD2 | - | 14 | CASGLAGGRETQYF | TGTGCCAGCGGGTTAGCGGGAGGCCGGGAGACCCAGTACTTC
TRBJ2-7 | TRBV5-1 | - | once | 11 | CASSSSYEQYF | TGCGCCAGCAGCTCGTCCTACGAGCAGTACTTC
TRBJ2-2 | TRBV2 | TRBD2 | few | 15 | CASRSLASGPGELFF | TGTGCCAGCAGGTCACTAGCGTCGGGGCCCGGGGAGCTGTTTTTT
TRBJ2-7 | TRBV7-9 | - | - | 15 | CASSRDFLGPYEQYF | TGTGCCAGCAGCCGTGACTTCCTCGGTCCCTACGAGCAGTACTTC
TRBJ1-2 | TRBV5-6 | TRBD1 | - | 13 | CASSPDRGDGYTF | TGTGCCAGCAGCCCGGACAGGGGAGATGGCTACACCTTC
TRBJ2-5 | TRBV11-2 | - | - | 15 | CASSFRRTGQETQYF | TGTGCCAGCAGCTTTCGGCGGACGGGGCAAGAGACCCAGTACTTC
TRBJ2-7 | TRBV10-3 | - | - | 13 | CAITAPESSEQYF | TGTGCCATTACTGCCCCCGAAAGCTCCGAGCAGTACTTC
TRBJ2-2 | TRBV7-9 | TRBD1 | few | 15 | CASSLRGPGTGELFF | TGTGCCAGCAGCTTAAGGGGGCCGGGCACCGGGGAGCTGTTTTTT
TRBJ2-5 | TRBV3-1/TRBV3-2 | - | - | 15 | CASSQGAFSGETQYF | TGTGCCAGCAGCCAAGGGGCCTTCTCAGGGGAGACCCAGTACTTC
TRBJ2-1 | TRBV7-9 | TRBD1 | - | 15 | CASSLTGGSYNEQFF | TGTGCCAGCAGCCTGACAGGGGGTTCCTACAATGAGCAGTTCTTC
TRBJ2-1 | TRBV27 | - | few | 14 | CASSFRTAYNEQFF | TGTGCCAGCAGTTTCAGGACAGCTTACAATGAGCAGTTCTTC
TRBJ2-2 | TRBV2 | - | - | 13 | CASEIVLAGELFF | TGTGCCAGCGAGATCGTATTGGCCGGGGAGCTGTTTTTT
TRBJ1-2 | TRBV5-5 | TRBD1 | once | 16 | CASSLQGSQLNYGYTF | TGTGCCAGCAGCTTACAGGGGTCCCAACTAAACTATGGCTACACCTTC
TRBJ2-3 | TRBV7-3 | TRBD1 | - | 14 | CASSPTGGSDTQYF | TGTGCCAGCAGCCCCACAGGGGGTAGCGATACGCAGTATTTT
TRBJ2-7 | TRBV21-1 | - | - | 15 | CASKMAGQGAMQEYF | TGTGCCAGCAAAATGGCAGGACAGGGGGCAATGCAGGAGTACTTC
TRBJ2-1 | TRBV14 | - | - | 17 | CASSQVSGRATYNEQFF | TGTGCCAGCAGCCAAGTCTCCGGCAGGGCAACCTACAATGAGCAGTTCTTC
TRBJ2-3 | TRBV28 | - | - | 16 | CASSSRAGRGTDTQYF | TGTGCCAGCAGTTCCCGAGCGGGTAGGGGCACAGATACGCAGTATTTT
TRBJ1-5 | TRBV4-1 | - | few | 17 | CASSQESTGANNQPQHF | TGCGCCAGCAGCCAAGAGTCGACGGGAGCGAACAATCAGCCCCAGCATTTT
TRBJ2-7 | TRBV19 | TRBD2 | - | 15 | CASSPRTSGSYEQYF | TGTGCCAGTAGTCCTCGGACTAGCGGTTCCTACGAGCAGTACTTC
TRBJ2-5 | TRBV5-4 | TRBD2 | - | 16 | CASSFRLAGGQETQYF | TGTGCCAGCAGCTTCCGGCTAGCGGGAGGGCAAGAGACCCAGTACTTC
TRBJ2-1 | TRBV3-1/TRBV3-2 | - | - | 23 | CASSQEGMSGGGGPPLNGNEQFF | TGTGCCAGCAGCCAAGAGGGCATGTCGGGAGGGGGCGGGCCCCCCCTAAACGGCAATGAGCAGTTCTTC
TRBJ2-7 | TRBV11-2 | TRBD1 | - | 12 | CASSTGQGTQYF | TGTGCCAGCAGCACCGGACAGGGGACGCAGTACTTC
TRBJ2-7 | TRBV7-6 | TRBD2 | - | 15 | CASSPGSGESYEQYF | TGTGCCAGCAGCCCTGGGAGCGGGGAGTCCTACGAGCAGTACTTC
TRBJ1-2 | TRBV29-1 | - | - | 14 | CSVEASGVDYGYTF | TGCAGCGTTGAGGCTTCAGGGGTTGACTATGGCTACACCTTC
TRBJ2-7 | TRBV20-1 | - | - | 11 | CSASSTYEQYF | TGCAGTGCTAGTTCCACCTACGAGCAGTACTTC
TRBJ2-3 | TRBV19 | - | - | 16 | CASSSTGTLSTDTQYF | TGTGCCAGTAGTTCCACCGGGACACTAAGCACAGATACGCAGTATTTT
TRBJ2-7 | TRBV29-1 | TRBD1 | - | 12 | CSVGEGANEQYF | TGCAGCGTTGGCGAGGGGGCAAACGAGCAGTACTTC
TRBJ2-7 | TRBV6-6 | TRBD2 | - | 15 | CASSLGLAGSYEQYF | TGTGCCAGCAGCCTGGGCCTAGCGGGCTCCTACGAGCAGTACTTC